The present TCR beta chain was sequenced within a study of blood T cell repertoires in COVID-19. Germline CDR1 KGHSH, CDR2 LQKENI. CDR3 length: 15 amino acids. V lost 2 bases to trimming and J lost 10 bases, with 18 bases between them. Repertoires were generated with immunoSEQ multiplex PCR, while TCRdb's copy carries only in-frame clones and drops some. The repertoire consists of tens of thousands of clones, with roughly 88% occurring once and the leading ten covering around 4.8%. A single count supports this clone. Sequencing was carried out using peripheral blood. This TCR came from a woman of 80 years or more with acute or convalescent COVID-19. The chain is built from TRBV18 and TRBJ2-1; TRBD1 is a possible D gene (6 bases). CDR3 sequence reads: CASSPTGTSYGEQFF. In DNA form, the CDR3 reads TGTGCCAGCTCACCAACGGGGACATCGTACGGCGAGCAGTTCTTC.